The 7 T cell receptor beta chains below come from one sample, sequenced in a study of blood T cells in healthy people across ages. A second PCR of about 7 to 11 cycles used a sample-barcoded 5' primer and a J-beta primer mix. TCRdb reprocessed the 5' RACE reads via MiXCR and lists one record per CDR3 protein. The sample holds 1.5 million to 2 million distinct CDR3 sequences, roughly 49% seen once. Specimen: blood. The receptor set was obtained from a woman between 40 and 55 years old in good health.

A few counts support this clonotype. J is TRBJ2-7 and V is TRBV29-1, with D tentatively TRBD1 (5 bases). V lost 3 bases and J 3 bases, leaving 9 bases between the germline ends. Germline V gene sequence: CDR1 SQVTM, CDR2 ANQGSEA. CDR3 length: 12 amino acids. The CDR3 sequence is CSVEAGHYEQYF. For the CDR3, the DNA is TGCAGCGTTGAGGCAGGACACTACGAGCAGTACTTC.

The DNA of the CDR3 is TGTGCCAGTAGAAGACTGGAGGAGCAGTTCTTC. It codes for CASRRLEEQFF. V usage is TRBV19 and J usage is TRBJ2-1; D is ambiguous. V shed 6 bases and J shed 10 bases, with 10 bases lying between them. This CDR3 is built from 11 residues. The germline CDR1 and CDR2 sequences are LNHDA and SQIVND (reference sequence).

V usage is TRBV9 and J usage is TRBJ1-6, with D maybe TRBD1 (5 bases). The CDR3 consists of 15 residues. Per germline, CDR1 SGDLS and CDR2 YYNGEE. Trimming removed 6 bases from V and 7 bases from J, with 17 bases in between. This CDR3 is CASKGSTGPNSPLHF. CDR3 DNA sequence: TGTGCCAGCAAGGGAAGTACAGGCCCGAATTCACCCCTCCACTTT.

This chain joins TRBV12-3 or TRBV12-4 and TRBJ1-5; D remains ambiguous. The CDR3 runs to 15 residues. The V end lost 3 bases, the J end lost 0 bases, and 9 bases lay between the germline ends. The CDR3 sequence: CASSLWQASNQPQHF. The CDR3 DNA is TGTGCCAGCAGTTTGTGGCAGGCTAGCAATCAGCCCCAGCATTTT.

This clonotype came up a few times. The chain employs TRBV6-5 and TRBJ1-1, with a tentative D call TRBD1 (5 bases). V dropped 7 bases and J dropped 0 bases, with 9 bases sitting between them. The germline V gene encodes CDR1 MNHEY and CDR2 SVGAGI. This CDR3 is 13 amino acids long. CDR3 amino acids: CASKRGMNTEAFF. In nucleotides, the CDR3 is TGTGCCAGCAAGAGGGGAATGAACACTGAAGCTTTCTTT.

The gene calls are TRBV9 and TRBJ1-2; maybe TRBD1 (6 bases). This CDR3 spans 14 amino acids. Germline CDR1 SGDLS, CDR2 YYNGEE. Trimming removed 0 bases at V and 6 bases at J, with 12 bases between. The chain's CDR3 is CASSVAPGEDGYTF. The CDR3 DNA sequence: TGTGCCAGCAGCGTAGCCCCAGGGGAGGATGGCTACACCTTC.

In its sample, this clonotype was seen a few times. This chain links TRBV9 with TRBJ2-3; TRBD2 matches 11 bases. The CDR3 runs 16 residues. CDR1 is SGDLS and CDR2 is YYNGEE in the germline V gene. V was clipped by 0 bases and J by 2 bases; unmatched bases: 2. CDR3 amino acids: CASSVVAGGVTDTQYF. As DNA, the CDR3 is TGTGCCAGCAGCGTAGTAGCGGGGGGGGTCACAGATACGCAGTATTTT.